This TCR beta chain was identified during a study of T cells in Graves' hyperthyroidism and ophthalmopathy (dated by TCRdb to the late 2010s). General notes on the study: Peripheral blood was sampled at the time of initial diagnosis, prior to any treatment. After blood sampling, hyperthyroidism patients were treated with methimazole at a starting dose of 30 mg daily, and ophthalmopathy patients were treated with high-dose intravenous methylprednisolone. Prospective prediction of ophthalmopathy was tested in an independent validation cohort consisting of 18 to 20 hyperthyroidism patients and around 16 patients who later progressed to ophthalmopathy. The paper reports TCR Vbeta CDR3 sequencing of some 140 peripheral blood samples: 40 or so ophthalmopathy, 75 to 80 hyperthyroidism and approximately 17 progressor patients. The 100 discovery patients were randomly split 7:3 into training and test sets. To identify distinguishing TCR V-J signatures, a discovery cohort of about 100 patients was used, comprising some 43 with Graves' ophthalmopathy and some 60 with stable Graves' hyperthyroidism. In several Graves' hyperthyroidism patients, the study also compared T-cell repertoires from thyroid tissue with T-cell repertoires from blood. The paper's findings and limits, for the study overall: Blood samples also contained most of the expanded thyroid clonotypes (frequency above 0.001), which suggests that blood repertoires may reflect thyroid immune responses. In validation, the model predicted progression to ophthalmopathy a median of about 6.5 months before onset, with about 64% sensitivity and roughly 72% specificity. No statistical method was used to fix the sample size in advance, and group allocation was not hidden from the investigators. A model built on a 13 V-J signature distinguished ophthalmopathy from stable hyperthyroidism, reaching approximately 89% sensitivity and about 81% specificity in cross-validation and 80%/75% in testing.

Amplification of TCR beta CDR3 regions was carried out from RNA transcripts. The first round of RT-PCR for the TCR CDR3 was performed with the HTBI primer set and the Qiagen OneStep RT-PCR kit. Libraries were constructed in a second round of multiplex PCR, after which size selection and purification were carried out. The libraries were sequenced on an Illumina HiSeq2000 using paired-end 100 bp reads. As for how the authors treated the data: Raw data were processed with SOAPnuke, discarding reads with adapters, uncalled bases, mean Phred below 15, or no exact constant-primer or identifier match. High-quality paired reads were merged using COPE v1.2.5, and each unique nucleotide sequence was defined as a clonotype. Clonotypes were aligned to IMGT TRBV, TRBD and TRBJ reference segments using MiTCR v1.1. Only V-J combinations with frequency above 0.0001, covering 99% to 99.2% of repertoires, were analysed. A TCS score was defined as the ratio of F50 (clonal expansion) to E x V (chaos), with BLOSUM62-based TCRdist applied between CDR3 peptides within each V-J. Welch's t-statistics and random forest reduced around 550 V-J features to 13, which were used in a naive Bayes classifier (R e1071). TCRdb trimmed public reads at Q25 via fastp, called clones via MiXCR and kept in-frame beta chains. Each CDR3 protein appears once, grouped with its most common genes and DNA. The V and J calls come from TCRdb's annotation, not from the publication. The sample table records about 350,000 distinct CDR3 sequences; 11% to 15% of these occur just once. The top ten clonotypes cover approximately 23% of the sample.

About this clonotype itself: Its antigen specificity is not known. No clone much larger than this one lies a single base away; base qualities are absent.

Graves' hyperthyroidism was defined as stable when no progression to ophthalmopathy occurred over 18 months of follow-up. Hyperthyroidism patients were newly diagnosed, with disease duration under 2 months, and aged 18 to 65 years. Exclusion was applied to patients with uncontrolled infections, other autoimmune diseases, pregnancy or lactation. Clinical symptoms, serum thyroxine and TRAb, thyroid ultrasound, and orbital computed tomography formed the basis for the diagnoses. PBMCs were isolated from more than 9 ml of fresh peripheral blood by Ficoll-Paque density gradient centrifugation. Trizol reagent was used to extract total RNA, and RNA quality was then checked on an Agilent 2100 Bioanalyzer. Material: blood. The sequence was obtained from a woman aged 30 to 39 with Graves' hyperthyroidism.

The bases are TGTGCCAGCAGCGCTGGGGTCACAGGCCACAATGAGCAGTTCTTC. Its translation reads: CASSAGVTGHNEQFF. The sequence joins TRBV9 to TRBJ2-1, and the D gene may be TRBD1, 5 bases matching. The CDR3 starts with the cysteine, ends with the phenylalanine, and has 15 residues. Of the read, only the CDR3 DNA is kept; its 45 bases are in frame from base 1. The germline V gene encodes CDR1 SGDLS and CDR2 YYNGEE. Trimming removed 3 bases from V and 5 bases from J, leaving 15 bases between the germline ends.